A selection of T cell receptor beta chains follows, all from one sample in a study of blood T cell repertoires in COVID-19. Measured with immunoSEQ multiplex PCR; TCRdb has only the in-frame clones, and not every one. The sample gives fewer than 200,000 clones, 60% to 80% of which show up once; approximately 15% is in the top ten. Specimen: PBMCs or T cells enriched from blood (not recorded which). These receptors came from a woman aged 45-65 years who had recovered from COVID-19. CDR3s include the opening cysteine and the closing phenylalanine or tryptophan. Fields, in order: CDR3 DNA, CDR3 protein, J gene, D gene, V gene, CDR3 length, clone size. A D gene is named only where the DNA matches it firmly. A clone size is listed for some rows: how often the clone was seen (once, few, many), or a class if it is expanded.

CDR3nt: TGTGCCAGCAGTTCACCGGGACTAGGTTACAATGAGCAGTTCTTC; CDR3aa: CASSSPGLGYNEQFF; j_gene: TRBJ2-1; d_gene: TRBD2; v_gene: TRBV6-5; len: 15; abundance: -
CDR3nt: TGTGCCAGCAGTCTCAGGGGGAGCGAGAGCAATCAGCCCCAGCATTTT; CDR3aa: CASSLRGSESNQPQHF; j_gene: TRBJ1-5; d_gene: TRBD1; v_gene: TRBV2; len: 16; abundance: few
CDR3nt: TGTGCCAGCAGCTTCAAGGGGGGGAGTAATGAAAAACTGTTTTTT; CDR3aa: CASSFKGGSNEKLFF; j_gene: TRBJ1-4; d_gene: -; v_gene: TRBV9; len: 15; abundance: -
CDR3nt: TGTGCCAGCAGCTTCGGGACAGGGGGGGAAGAGACCCAGTACTTC; CDR3aa: CASSFGTGGEETQYF; j_gene: TRBJ2-5; d_gene: TRBD1; v_gene: TRBV5-4; len: 15; abundance: -
CDR3nt: TGTGCCATCAGTGACATCAAGACAGGGAACACTGAAGCTTTCTTT; CDR3aa: CAISDIKTGNTEAFF; j_gene: TRBJ1-1; d_gene: -; v_gene: TRBV10-3; len: 15; abundance: -
CDR3nt: TGTGCCACCAGTGATCGCTACCCCCAGGGAAGCAATCAGCCCCAGCATTTT; CDR3aa: CATSDRYPQGSNQPQHF; j_gene: TRBJ1-5; d_gene: -; v_gene: TRBV24-1; len: 17; abundance: -
CDR3nt: TGTGCCATCCGACAGGATGGTGAAAAACTGTTTTTT; CDR3aa: CAIRQDGEKLFF; j_gene: TRBJ1-4; d_gene: -; v_gene: TRBV10-3; len: 12; abundance: -
CDR3nt: TGTGCCAGCAGCTTAATAGCGGACTACAATGAGCAGTTCTTC; CDR3aa: CASSLIADYNEQFF; j_gene: TRBJ2-1; d_gene: -; v_gene: TRBV7-9; len: 14; abundance: -
CDR3nt: TGTGCCACCGACCCTGGGGGGAATTACGAGCAGTACTTC; CDR3aa: CATDPGGNYEQYF; j_gene: TRBJ2-7; d_gene: -; v_gene: TRBV28; len: 13; abundance: few
CDR3nt: TGTGCCAGCAGCTTATTATCCGGAACAGGGCAGCCCCAGCATTTT; CDR3aa: CASSLLSGTGQPQHF; j_gene: TRBJ1-5; d_gene: -; v_gene: TRBV7-6; len: 15; abundance: -